The rows below give T cell receptor beta chains drawn from one sample of a study of early T cells in non-severe SARS-CoV-2 infection. MiXCR, applied by TCRdb to the 5' RACE reads, yields one record per CDR3 protein. The repertoire holds approximately 47,000 distinct CDR3 sequences, with roughly 10% as singletons. The specimen comprised whole blood, sampled at baseline. These receptors all come from an adult who was a healthcare worker with PCR-confirmed SARS-CoV-2 infection or an uninfected control (not recorded which). Each CDR3 is given with its conserved first and last residue. The order of the fields is CDR3 DNA, CDR3 protein, J gene, V gene, D gene, clone size. A D gene is named only where the DNA matches it firmly. The size field is filled for only some rows; it gives once, few, many or a size class.

TGTGCCAGCAGCTCACGACTCGATACTAGCGGGAGGGCCTCGGATACGCAGTATTTT,CASSSRLDTSGRASDTQYF,TRBJ2-3,TRBV7-9,TRBD2,few
TGTGCCAGCAGCCGTGTGGGGACAGGGGGCGTTTATAATTCACCCCTCCACTTT,CASSRVGTGGVYNSPLHF,TRBJ1-6,TRBV11-2,TRBD1,-
TGCAGTGCTAGAGTTTTTGTCCTAGCGGGAGAGGTAGATACGCAGTATTTT,CSARVFVLAGEVDTQYF,TRBJ2-3,TRBV20-1,TRBD2,many
TGTGCCAGCAGCTTAACCTCTAGCACAGATACGCAGTATTTT,CASSLTSSTDTQYF,TRBJ2-3,TRBV7-9,-,few
TGTGCCAGCAGTTACCAAGATAATACCCTCCACTTT,CASSYQDNTLHF,TRBJ1-6,TRBV27,-,many
TGTGCCAGTAGTATAACTTGGAGACAGTGGAATGCAGATACGCAGTATTTT,CASSITWRQWNADTQYF,TRBJ2-3,TRBV19,-,few
TGCGCCAGCAGACGAGGTGGCGAGCAGTACTTC,CASRRGGEQYF,TRBJ2-7,TRBV5-1,-,few
TGTGCCGCCGGTCTGGACACTGAAGCTTTCTTT,CAAGLDTEAFF,TRBJ1-1,TRBV7-9,-,few
TGTGCCAGCAGTTCCCACCCTCTCAGGGATGGCTACACCTTC,CASSSHPLRDGYTF,TRBJ1-2,TRBV27,-,-
TGTGCCAGCAGTTTCGGAAACACCATATATTTT,CASSFGNTIYF,TRBJ1-3,TRBV12-3/TRBV12-4,-,-
TGCAGTGCTCCGACTAGCGGGGAACCCTACGAGCAGTACTTC,CSAPTSGEPYEQYF,TRBJ2-7,TRBV20-1,TRBD2,-
TGTGCCAGCAGCCGGACGAAAGGCTATGGCTACACCTTC,CASSRTKGYGYTF,TRBJ1-2,TRBV5-8,-,-
TGCAGTGCTGACGGGCCTACGGACACCGGGGAGCTGTTTTTT,CSADGPTDTGELFF,TRBJ2-2,TRBV20-1,-,many
TGTGCCAGCAGCCACGGGACAGGGGATTCACCCCTCCACTTT,CASSHGTGDSPLHF,TRBJ1-6,TRBV3-1,TRBD1,-
TGCGCCAGCAGCCAGGGAGTGGGCACTGAAGCTTTCTTT,CASSQGVGTEAFF,TRBJ1-1,TRBV4-1,-,many
TGTGCCATCAGGACCGGGACTAGCGGTATCAATGAGCAGTTCTTC,CAIRTGTSGINEQFF,TRBJ2-1,TRBV10-3,TRBD2,-
TGCGCCAGCAGTGAGTCGAGGACAGACACAGATACGCAGTATTTT,CASSESRTDTDTQYF,TRBJ2-3,TRBV10-1,-,-
TGCAGCTCCCTGGGACACCCGAACACTGAAGCTTTCTTT,CSSLGHPNTEAFF,TRBJ1-1,TRBV29-1,-,few
TGTGCCAGCAGTCGTACGGGACTGCTCACAGATACGCAGTATTTT,CASSRTGLLTDTQYF,TRBJ2-3,TRBV28,-,-
TGCGCCAGCAGTCAATCGGATCGGACAGGGTCCTACAATGAGCAGTTCTTC,CASSQSDRTGSYNEQFF,TRBJ2-1,TRBV23-1,TRBD1,-
TGTGCCAGCAGACAGGGGAGGGGGGAGACCCAGTACTTC,CASRQGRGETQYF,TRBJ2-5,TRBV12-3/TRBV12-4,-,-
TGTGCCAGCAGTTTAGCGCTGATTAGCAGAAATGAGCAGTTCTTC,CASSLALISRNEQFF,TRBJ2-1,TRBV12-3/TRBV12-4,-,few
TGCGCCAGCAGCCAAGATGTGGGACGCACTGAAGCTTTCTTT,CASSQDVGRTEAFF,TRBJ1-1,TRBV4-1,-,-
TGTGCCATCAGTGATATCGGGGGGGATACGCAGTATTTT,CAISDIGGDTQYF,TRBJ2-3,TRBV10-3,TRBD2,-
TGCGCCAGCAGCCAAGAACTACGGGACACAAGAGAAGCTTTCTTT,CASSQELRDTREAFF,TRBJ1-1,TRBV4-3,-,-
TGTGCCAGCAGTCAACAGATGATGAACACTGAAGCTTTCTTT,CASSQQMMNTEAFF,TRBJ1-1,TRBV6-2/TRBV6-3,-,many
TGTGCCAGCAGTCCCGGGGGGGCACCCCTCCACTTT,CASSPGGAPLHF,TRBJ1-6,TRBV12-3/TRBV12-4,-,many
TGTGCCAGCAGTATCTTGGCCCGGAATGAGCAGTTCTTC,CASSILARNEQFF,TRBJ2-1,TRBV12-3/TRBV12-4,-,few
TGCAGCGTTTCAGGGGTACAAGAGACCCAGTACTTC,CSVSGVQETQYF,TRBJ2-5,TRBV29-1,-,-
TGTGCCAGCAGCCACGCGGCTGGACAGGGGAATGAAAAACTGTTTTTT,CASSHAAGQGNEKLFF,TRBJ1-4,TRBV7-2,TRBD1,few
TGCGCCAGCAGCCCGGAAGGGTCGTACGGTATTACACCCCTCCACTTT,CASSPEGSYGITPLHF,TRBJ1-6,TRBV5-1,-,-
TGTGCCAGCAGTTCTGTCCAACGTGGCTACACCTTC,CASSSVQRGYTF,TRBJ1-2,TRBV28,-,-
TGTGCCAGCAGCTTAGGACAGGGAAGATCACCCCTCCACTTT,CASSLGQGRSPLHF,TRBJ1-6,TRBV7-6,TRBD1,many
TGTGCCAGCAGCTTAATAGTTACAGGATCCTATGGCTACACCTTC,CASSLIVTGSYGYTF,TRBJ1-2,TRBV11-2,-,many
TGTGCCAGCAGCGCACAGGATCAGCCCCAGCATTTT,CASSAQDQPQHF,TRBJ1-5,TRBV3-1,-,few
TGCGCCAGCAGCCTTCTCGGACTAGCGGGAGGAGGTATCAATGAGCAGTTCTTC,CASSLLGLAGGGINEQFF,TRBJ2-1,TRBV4-1,TRBD2,few
TGCAGTGCCGTACCCGGGACTAGCGGGGACGGAGATACGCAGTATTTT,CSAVPGTSGDGDTQYF,TRBJ2-3,TRBV20-1,TRBD2,-
TGCAGTGCTACGCAGGCCCGGGCAGATACGCAGTATTTT,CSATQARADTQYF,TRBJ2-3,TRBV20-1,-,many
TGTGCCAGCAGGGACGACAGGGGAACTGAAGCTTTCTTT,CASRDDRGTEAFF,TRBJ1-1,TRBV6-2/TRBV6-3,TRBD1,few
TGTGCCAGCAGCTTGGACAGCGCCGGGGAGCTGTTTTTT,CASSLDSAGELFF,TRBJ2-2,TRBV7-3,-,many